These T cell receptor beta chains were read from a single sample in a study of radiation and T cells in renal cell carcinoma. Clones were sequenced by immunoSEQ multiplex PCR, and TCRdb holds only the in-frame ones, with some missing. The table lists some 120,000 clones, approximately 78% of them singletons. The specimen comprised blood, sampled from a patient whose treatment included radiotherapy and nephrectomy. The source is a woman aged 55 to 70 with renal cell carcinoma. CDR3s include the opening cysteine and the closing phenylalanine or tryptophan. The D gene is left open where the match is weak. Size values are once, few and many counts, or a class for expanded clones, and some rows have none.

J | V | size | D | DNA | CDR3
TRBJ2-7 | TRBV19 | NA | TRBD1 | TGTGCCAGTTCCGAGGGGACAGGGATTCCCTACGAGCAGTACTTC | CASSEGTGIPYEQYF
TRBJ2-2 | TRBV10-1 | few | NA | TGCGCCAGCAGCCCATTGGAGGCTTCAACCGGGGAGCTGTTTTTT | CASSPLEASTGELFF
TRBJ2-2 | TRBV5-1 | NA | TRBD1 | TGCGCCAGCAGCTTGTCGACAGGGGTTAGCGGGGAGCTGTTTTTT | CASSLSTGVSGELFF
TRBJ2-1 | TRBV4-3 | NA | NA | TGCGCCAGCAGCCAACTCCCGGAACAGAGCTCCTACAATGAGCAGTTCTTC | CASSQLPEQSSYNEQFF
TRBJ1-1 | TRBV27 | NA | NA | TGTGCCAGCAAGACTCATAGGGGGAACACTGAAGCTTTCTTT | CASKTHRGNTEAFF
TRBJ2-7 | TRBV6-5 | NA | TRBD1 | TGTGCCAGCAGTTATAAGACAGGGAGCTCCTACGAGCAGTACTTC | CASSYKTGSSYEQYF
TRBJ1-6 | TRBV28 | NA | NA | TGTGCCAGCACCCTGCGGCTGCCGGGTCGTAATTCACCCCTCCACTTT | CASTLRLPGRNSPLHF
TRBJ2-6 | TRBV29-1 | NA | TRBD1 | TGCAGCGTCTCCGACAGGGCTGGGGCCAACGTCCTGACTTTC | CSVSDRAGANVLTF
TRBJ1-1 | TRBV6-6 | NA | NA | TGTGCCAGCAGTTATGTGGGGGAAGCTTTCTTT | CASSYVGEAFF
TRBJ2-2 | TRBV5-4 | NA | NA | TGTGCCAGCAGCTTAACACCGAACACCGGGGAGCTGTTTTTT | CASSLTPNTGELFF
TRBJ2-1 | TRBV29-1 | once | NA | TGCAGCCCGGACTCCTCGCACCTCAGGTTCTTC | CSPDSSHLRFF
TRBJ1-1 | TRBV29-1 | NA | TRBD1 | TGCAGCGTCCCAGGGGGAGTGAACACTGAAGCTTTCTTT | CSVPGGVNTEAFF
TRBJ2-5 | TRBV7-9 | NA | NA | TGTGCCAGCAGCCAAGCGTCAGGGTCTGGCGGGACCCAGTACTTC | CASSQASGSGGTQYF
TRBJ1-2 | TRBV29-1 | few | NA | TGCAGCGTTGAAGGGATCGGCTACACCTTC | CSVEGIGYTF
TRBJ1-6 | TRBV2 | NA | TRBD1 | TGTGCCAGCAGACTGACAGGGGGCGAGTTAAATTCACCCCTCCACTTT | CASRLTGGELNSPLHF
TRBJ2-1 | TRBV10-3 | NA | TRBD1 | TGTGCCATCAGGACCGGGACAGGGGCAGAGGGTGAGCAGTTCTTC | CAIRTGTGAEGEQFF
TRBJ2-7 | TRBV28 | NA | TRBD2 | TGTGCCAGCAGTTTCGTTAGCGGGGACGGGTTCTACGAGCAGTACTTC | CASSFVSGDGFYEQYF
TRBJ2-1 | TRBV29-1 | NA | TRBD2 | TGCAGCGTTAGGACTAGCGGGAACTCGTGGTCCTACAATGAGCAGTTCTTC | CSVRTSGNSWSYNEQFF
TRBJ1-1 | TRBV10-1 | NA | NA | TGCGCCAGCAGTGAGTCGCCGACCAGCGAAGCTTTCTTT | CASSESPTSEAFF
TRBJ1-3 | TRBV28 | NA | NA | TGTGCCAGCAGTGTGACATCGAGCTCTGGAAACACCATATATTTT | CASSVTSSSGNTIYF
TRBJ1-2 | TRBV5-4 | NA | TRBD1 | TGTGCCAGCAGCTCCACAGGGGCGAATTCCTATGGCTACACCTTC | CASSSTGANSYGYTF
TRBJ2-5 | TRBV5-1 | NA | NA | TGCGCCAGCAGCCCTGGACAGTCCTTTGGGGACCAGTACTTC | CASSPGQSFGDQYF
TRBJ2-2 | TRBV6-6 | NA | NA | TGTGCCAGCAGTTACTCCGGGAGTAGTACCGGGGAGCTGTTTTTT | CASSYSGSSTGELFF
TRBJ1-5 | TRBV5-1 | NA | TRBD1 | TGCGCCAGCAGCTCAGAAAGGAAGGGACAGGGTATTAATCAGCCCCAGCATTTT | CASSSERKGQGINQPQHF
TRBJ2-2 | TRBV5-1 | once | NA | TGCGCCAGCAGCTTGGGTGGGACTGGTCGTTCCGGGGAGCTGTTTTTT | CASSLGGTGRSGELFF
TRBJ2-7 | TRBV4-3 | NA | NA | TGCGCCAGCAGCCAAGATCCGGGGGGCGCGGCCGAGCAGTACTTC | CASSQDPGGAAEQYF
TRBJ2-2 | TRBV6-6 | NA | NA | TGTGCCAGCCAGCTCCCGCGGGAACCGAACACCGGGGAGCTGTTTTTT | CASQLPREPNTGELFF
TRBJ2-3 | TRBV7-2 | NA | NA | TGTGCCAGCAGCTTGGTAAGAGGGCAGTATTTT | CASSLVRGQYF
TRBJ2-5 | TRBV5-6 | once | NA | TGTGCCAGCAGCTTGGAACCGGGCTACCGGGGGAGGGAGACCCAGTACTTC | CASSLEPGYRGRETQYF
TRBJ1-5 | TRBV10-3 | NA | NA | TGTGCCATATCACCCGTAGCAGGGGGCAATCAGCCCCAGCATTTT | CAISPVAGGNQPQHF
TRBJ2-7 | TRBV5-1 | NA | TRBD1 | TGCGCCAGCAGTACAGGGGGATACGAGCAGTACTTC | CASSTGGYEQYF
TRBJ1-2 | TRBV15 | NA | NA | TGTGCCACCAGCAGAGTTATGGAGGTCGACTATGGCTACACCTTC | CATSRVMEVDYGYTF
TRBJ2-5 | TRBV4-3 | NA | TRBD2 | TGCGCCAGCAGCCAAGATTTGGTAGCGGGAGGGTGGGAGACCCAGTACTTC | CASSQDLVAGGWETQYF
TRBJ2-1 | TRBV7-8 | NA | TRBD2 | TGTGCCAGCAGTCGACTAGCGGGAGTTTACAATGAGCAGTTCTTC | CASSRLAGVYNEQFF
TRBJ2-6 | TRBV9 | few | NA | TGTGCCAGCAGCGTAGTGGCCTCTGGGGCCAACGTCCTGACTTTC | CASSVVASGANVLTF
TRBJ2-7 | TRBV7-8 | NA | NA | TGTGCCAGCAGCTGGAGGCCCGGTATAGGGTACGAGCAGTACTTC | CASSWRPGIGYEQYF
TRBJ2-1 | TRBV9 | NA | TRBD2 | TGTGCCAGCAGCGTAGAGGAGTACGGGGGGATGAATGAGCAGTTCTTC | CASSVEEYGGMNEQFF
TRBJ2-2 | TRBV10-3 | NA | TRBD2 | TGTGCCATCAGTGACTTACCGGGGGGGAAGATCGGAGCCGGGGAGCTGTTTTTT | CAISDLPGGKIGAGELFF
TRBJ2-7 | TRBV4-1 | NA | TRBD2 | TGCGCCAGCAGCCAAGTCCCCGGGACTAGCGGGGGCGAGCAGTACTTC | CASSQVPGTSGGEQYF
TRBJ2-1 | TRBV5-1 | NA | NA | TGCGCCAGCAGCTCCGAGGCCGCCTTGTCCTACAATGAGCAGTTCTTC | CASSSEAALSYNEQFF
TRBJ2-2 | TRBV19 | NA | TRBD1 | TGTGCCAGGTCGGACAGGGGGCGCGCTACCGGGGAGCTGTTTTTT | CARSDRGRATGELFF
TRBJ1-5 | TRBV18 | NA | NA | TGTGCCAGCTCACCCGACAGGATCAATCAGCCCCAGCATTTT | CASSPDRINQPQHF
TRBJ1-1 | TRBV9 | NA | NA | TGTGCCAGCGGTTCTTACAGGGCGGATGAAGCTTTCTTT | CASGSYRADEAFF
TRBJ1-1 | TRBV4-1 | NA | TRBD1 | TGCGCCAGCAGCCAGACGACAGGGACCACTGAAGCTTTCTTT | CASSQTTGTTEAFF
TRBJ1-1 | TRBV19 | NA | NA | TGTGCCAGTACCCCCCAGGGGAACACTGAAGCTTTCTTT | CASTPQGNTEAFF
TRBJ2-5 | TRBV6-1 | NA | TRBD2 | TGTGCCAGCAGTCTAGCGGGAGTGCAAGAGACCCAGTACTTC | CASSLAGVQETQYF
TRBJ2-6 | TRBV7-3 | once | NA | TGTGCCAGCAGCTCCTACTCTGGGGCCAACGTCCTGACTTTC | CASSSYSGANVLTF